A single sample gave rise to the 17 T cell receptor beta chains below, sequenced in a study of siplizumab effects on memory and regulatory T cells. This table comes from immunoSEQ multiplex PCR, and its TCRdb copy is limited to in-frame clones, with some not included. The sample lists 100,000 to 120,000 clones, 85% to 95% occurring once. Sequenced input: CD4+ T cells sorted from blood. The source of these receptors is a human donor in good health.

Regarding this clone: At one end the junction does not follow the germline gene, possibly because of a read error. The chain recombines TRBV7-7 with TRBJ2-3; weak D call: TRBD1 (6 bases). Germline assignment: CDR1 SSHAT and CDR2 FNYEAQ (reference sequence). The CDR3 runs to 16 residues. The CDR3 spells CASSYGQSPSTDTQYF. The CDR3 DNA sequence: TGTGCTAGCAGCTACGGACAGAGCCCTAGCACAGATACGCAGTATTTT. Full variable domain (rest looked up from reference TRBV7-7 and TRBJ2-3): GAGVSQSPRYKVTKRGQDVTLRCDPISSHATLYWYQQALGQGPEFLTYFNYEAQPDKSGLPSDRFSAERPEGSISTLTIQRTEQRDSAMYRCASSYGQSPSTDTQYFGPGTRLTVL.

The genes are TRBV5-1 and TRBJ1-4; maybe TRBD1 (5 bases). From germline, CDR1 is SGHRS and CDR2 YFSETQ. The CDR3 loop spans 13 amino acids. V lost 5 bases, J lost 2 bases, and 7 bases lay in between. CDR3 loop: CASRGVTNEKLFF. As DNA, the CDR3 is TGCGCCAGCAGGGGGGTGACTAATGAAAAACTGTTTTTT.

This chain joins TRBV11-2 and TRBJ2-7; no clear D. Germline CDR1 and CDR2: SGHAT and FQNNGV. CDR3 length: 14 residues. Trimming shortened V by 3 bases and J by 0 bases, and 9 bases separated the two germline ends. DNA for the CDR3: TGTGCCAGCAGCTTGAACCGGGTCTCCTACGAGCAGTACTTC. Protein sequence: CASSLNRVSYEQYF.

The chain recombines TRBV19 with TRBJ1-1; 8 bases line up with TRBD1. Germline CDR1 LNHDA, CDR2 SQIVND (reference sequence). Germline trimming cut 4 bases from V and 0 bases from J; bases unmatched to any gene: 1. This CDR3 comprises 14 residues. The CDR3 spells CASSRTGMNTEAFF. DNA for the CDR3: TGTGCCAGTAGTAGGACAGGGATGAACACTGAAGCTTTCTTT. The full variable domain, its missing parts supplied by reference TRBV19 and TRBJ1-1, is DGGITQSPKYLFRKEGQNVTLSCEQNLNHDAMYWYRQDPGQGLRLIYYSQIVNDFQKGDIAEGYSVSREKKESFPLTVTSAQKNPTAFYLCASSRTGMNTEAFFGQGTRLTVV.

The rearrangement joins TRBV5-8 to TRBJ2-3, with D tentatively TRBD1 or TRBD2 (6 bases each). Germline V gene data show CDR1 as SGHTS and CDR2 as YDEGEE. This CDR3 has 18 residues. Trimming left V 5 bases short and J 8 bases short, with 30 bases between. CDR3 nucleotides: TGTGCCAGCAGAAGAGCAGGGGAGGCGAGGGGAAGGGACCGTACGCAGTATTTT. This encodes CASRRAGEARGRDRTQYF.

This clone was observed a few times. This sequence joins TRBV29-1 and TRBJ1-1; D remains ambiguous. Germline CDR1 is SQVTM and CDR2 is ANQGSEA. CDR3 length: 10 amino acids. V lost 7 bases and J 2 bases, leaving 5 bases between the germline ends. The CDR3 DNA follows: TGCAGCGCACTTAACACTGAAGCTTTCTTT. Translating gives CSALNTEAFF.

This clone showed up just once. V usage is TRBV18 and J usage is TRBJ2-1; TRBD2 might be the D (6 bases). Trimming removed 5 bases from V and 6 bases from J, with 17 bases in between. CDR3 length: 15 residues. CDR1 and CDR2 from the germline V gene are KGHSH and LQKENI. The CDR3 nucleotides read TGTGCCAGCTCAGCCGCGAACGGGCGGGGCAATGAGCAGTTCTTC. This codes for CASSAANGRGNEQFF.

The chain combines TRBV6-5 with TRBJ1-5; a possible D gene is TRBD1 (5 bases). Germline V gene lookup returns CDR1 MNHEY and CDR2 SVGAGI. Trimming took off 9 bases at V and 7 bases at J, with 16 bases between the two ends. The CDR3 length is 13 residues. The CDR3 reads CASARDRGQPQHF. CDR3 nucleotide sequence: TGTGCCAGTGCCAGGGATAGAGGCCAGCCCCAGCATTTT.

The gene calls are TRBV29-1 and TRBJ2-5, with TRBD1 matching 9 bases. V shed 0 bases, J shed 4 bases, and the junction held 12 bases outside the gene matches. In germline, CDR1 is SQVTM, CDR2 ANQGSEA. This CDR3 region has 17 residues. The CDR3 region has the DNA TGCAGCGTTGAAGATTGGTCCGGGACAGGGAAGGCAGAGACCCAGTACTTC. This sequence encodes CSVEDWSGTGKAETQYF.

V gene TRBV7-3 combines with J gene TRBJ2-5, with 12 positions matching TRBD2. Germline-derived CDR1 and CDR2 are SGHTA and FQGTGA. Trimming removed 5 bases from V and 5 bases from J; junction bases left unmatched: 6. This CDR3 comprises 15 residues. CDR3 sequence (DNA): TGTGCCAGCAGCCCGCTAGCGGGAGGGTGGGAGACCCAGTACTTC. The encoded protein is CASSPLAGGWETQYF.

The rearrangement links TRBV11-2 to TRBJ2-7; D unresolved. V shed 2 bases and J shed 2 bases, with 13 bases lying between them. Germline CDR1 is SGHAT and CDR2 is FQNNGV. CDR3 length: 15 residues. The CDR3 DNA is TGTGCCAGCAGCTTAAGTAACCCAGGAACCTACGAGCAGTACTTC. Protein product: CASSLSNPGTYEQYF.

The chain carries TRBV28 and TRBJ2-1; perhaps TRBD2 as D (6 bases). Germline V gene data show CDR1 as MDHEN and CDR2 as SYDVKM. Deletions cut 7 bases from V and 0 bases from J, with 19 bases between. The CDR3 runs 17 residues. The CDR3 protein is CASTSSGSPSSYNEQFF. CDR3 in DNA: TGTGCCAGCACTTCCAGCGGGTCACCGAGCTCCTACAATGAGCAGTTCTTC.

This clone occurred a few times. The V and J genes are TRBV7-9 and TRBJ1-2; no firm D call. This CDR3 spans 12 amino acids. The V end was cut by 2 bases, the J end by 4 bases, with 5 bases between. Looked up from germline, CDR1 is SEHNR and CDR2 is FQNEAQ (reference sequence). As DNA, the CDR3 is TGTGCCAGCAGCTTAATCTTCTATGGCTACACCTTC. It encodes CASSLIFYGYTF.

This chain uses TRBV7-2 with TRBJ1-2; unclear D gene. The CDR3 is 14 residues long. CDR1 and CDR2 from the germline V gene are SGHTA and FQGNSA. V was cut by 1 base and J by 8 bases, with 14 bases left in between. The CDR3 sequence is CASSLGVSGGGYTF. The CDR3 bases are TGTGCCAGCAGCTTAGGTGTGTCCGGCGGAGGCTACACCTTC.

J is TRBJ2-7 and V is TRBV7-3; D might be TRBD2 (6 bases). The CDR3 runs to 18 residues. CDR1 and CDR2 (germline): SGHTA, FQGTGA. Trimming cost V 2 bases and J 0 bases, with 20 bases left between them. CDR3 loop: CASSLFARRDSLSYEQYF. DNA for the CDR3: TGTGCCAGCAGCTTATTCGCCCGCCGGGACTCCCTCTCCTACGAGCAGTACTTC.

The chain combines TRBV30 with TRBJ2-5, with 8 bases that match TRBD2. This CDR3 has 14 residues. Trimming cost V 4 bases and J 1 base; bases outside gene matches: 5. Germline V gene sequence: CDR1 GTSNPN, CDR2 SVGIG (reference sequence). The DNA for the CDR3 is TGTGCCTGGAACCGCGGGGGGATCCAAGAGACCCAGTACTTC. This sequence encodes CAWNRGGIQETQYF.

The V gene is TRBV4-2, the J gene TRBJ2-1, with D unresolved. The CDR3 totals 17 residues. Germline-derived CDR1 and CDR2 are LGHNA and YNFKEQ. Trimming shortened V by 0 bases and J by 0 bases, and 12 bases separated the two germline ends. CDR3 in amino acids: CASSQDLGSYSYNEQFF. For the CDR3, the DNA is TGTGCCAGCAGCCAAGATTTGGGCAGCTACTCCTACAATGAGCAGTTCTTC.